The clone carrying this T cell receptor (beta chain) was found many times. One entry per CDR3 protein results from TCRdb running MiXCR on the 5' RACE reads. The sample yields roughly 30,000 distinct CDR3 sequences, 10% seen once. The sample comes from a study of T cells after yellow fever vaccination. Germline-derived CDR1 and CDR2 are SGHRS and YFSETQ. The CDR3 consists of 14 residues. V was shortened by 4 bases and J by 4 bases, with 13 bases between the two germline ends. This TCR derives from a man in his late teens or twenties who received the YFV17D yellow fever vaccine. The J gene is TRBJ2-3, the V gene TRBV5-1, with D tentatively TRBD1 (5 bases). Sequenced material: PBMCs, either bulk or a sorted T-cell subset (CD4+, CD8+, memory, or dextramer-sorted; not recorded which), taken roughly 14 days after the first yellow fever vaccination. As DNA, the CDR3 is TGCGCCAGCAGCGTGGACACCGCGGCAGATACGCAGTATTTT. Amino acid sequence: CASSVDTAADTQYF.